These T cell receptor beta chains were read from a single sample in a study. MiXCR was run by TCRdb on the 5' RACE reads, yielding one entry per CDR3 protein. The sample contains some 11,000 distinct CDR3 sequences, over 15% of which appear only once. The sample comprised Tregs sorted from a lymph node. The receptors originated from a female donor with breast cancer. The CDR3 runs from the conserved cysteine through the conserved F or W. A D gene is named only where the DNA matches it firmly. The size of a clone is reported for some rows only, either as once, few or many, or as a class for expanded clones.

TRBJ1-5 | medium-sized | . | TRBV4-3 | TGCGCCAGCAGCAGCCGCCGGGAGCCCCAGCATTTT | CASSSRREPQHF
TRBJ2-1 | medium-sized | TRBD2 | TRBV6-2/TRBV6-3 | TGTGCCAGCAGTCAGGGTAGCGGGGGCGGACCCAATGAGCAGTTCTTC | CASSQGSGGGPNEQFF
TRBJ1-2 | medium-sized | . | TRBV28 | TGTGCCAGCAGAGAAAAACAGCGCTCCTATGGCTACACCTTC | CASREKQRSYGYTF
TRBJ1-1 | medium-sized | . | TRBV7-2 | TGTGCCAGCAGCTTCCAGGGTTTCGGGTCTGGAGCTTTCTTT | CASSFQGFGSGAFF
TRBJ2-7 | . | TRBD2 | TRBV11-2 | TGTGCCAGCAGCTCCCTGACGGGAGGCGACGAGCAGTACTTC | CASSSLTGGDEQYF
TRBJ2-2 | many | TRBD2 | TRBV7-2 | TGTGCCAGCAGCTTAGCGCGCCCGGGACTAGCGGGAGGGGCGAGGACCGGGGAGCTGTTTTTT | CASSLARPGLAGGARTGELFF
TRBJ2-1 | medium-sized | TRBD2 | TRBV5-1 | TGCGCCAGCAGCCTTACTAGGGGACTAGCGGGAAATGAGCAGTTCTTC | CASSLTRGLAGNEQFF
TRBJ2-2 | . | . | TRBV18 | TGTGCCAGCTCACCTGCGGCGAACACCGGGGAGCTGTTTTTT | CASSPAANTGELFF
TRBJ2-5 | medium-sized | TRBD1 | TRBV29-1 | TGCAGCGTCAGGCCGAGGGGACAGGGGGCTCTGGAGACCCAGTACTTC | CSVRPRGQGALETQYF
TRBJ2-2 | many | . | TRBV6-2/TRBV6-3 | TGTGCCAGCAGTTCTGTAGTGGGATCCGGGGAGCTGTTTTTT | CASSSVVGSGELFF
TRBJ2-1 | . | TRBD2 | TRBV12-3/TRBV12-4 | TGTGCCGGCAGTAATACCGGGACTAGCGGTTACAATGAGCTGTTCTTC | CAGSNTGTSGYNELFF
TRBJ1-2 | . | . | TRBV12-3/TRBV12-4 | TGTGCCAGCAGACTAAGTGGTGGAGGTGACTATGGCTACACCTTC | CASRLSGGGDYGYTF
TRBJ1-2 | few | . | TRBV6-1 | TGTGCCAGCAGTGAAGCGGGAGGGGGACACGGCTACACCTTC | CASSEAGGGHGYTF
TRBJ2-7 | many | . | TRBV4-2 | TGTGCCAGCAGCCAAAGGGGGGGCGAGGGCGAGCAGTACTTC | CASSQRGGEGEQYF
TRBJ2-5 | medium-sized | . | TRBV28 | TGTGCCAGCAGTACGCCCATCCTCGGTGAGACCCAGTACTTC | CASSTPILGETQYF
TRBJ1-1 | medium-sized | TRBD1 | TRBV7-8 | TGTGCCAGCAGCTTAGCGAGGGGGCTAGGGACTGAAGCTTTCTTT | CASSLARGLGTEAFF
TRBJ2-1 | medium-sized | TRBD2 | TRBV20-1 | TGCAGTGCTAAACGGCAGGAGGGAGGGCCGATAAATGAGCAGTTCTTC | CSAKRQEGGPINEQFF
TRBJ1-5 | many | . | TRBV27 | TGTGCCAGCAGTTTATGGGGTACGGGCAATCAGCCCCAGCATTTT | CASSLWGTGNQPQHF
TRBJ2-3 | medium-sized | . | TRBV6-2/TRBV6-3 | TGTGCCAGCAGTAGGGGCGAGGGCACAGATACGCAGTATTTT | CASSRGEGTDTQYF
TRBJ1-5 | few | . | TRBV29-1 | TGCAGCGTCGCTTGGGGCGCGGGTCAGCCCCAGCATTTT | CSVAWGAGQPQHF
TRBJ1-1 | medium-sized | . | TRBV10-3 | TGTGCCATCAGTCAAACATCGAACACTGAAGCTTTCTTT | CAISQTSNTEAFF
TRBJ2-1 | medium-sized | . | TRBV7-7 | TGTGCTAGCAGCTTAGATGTCCGGGATGAGCAGTTCTTC | CASSLDVRDEQFF
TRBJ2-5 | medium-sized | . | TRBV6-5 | TGTGCCAGCAGTCCGGACCAAGGCCAAGAGACCCAGTACTTC | CASSPDQGQETQYF
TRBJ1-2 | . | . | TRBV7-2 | TGTGCCAGCAGCTGGGAACAGGGAGGCTATGGCTACACCTTC | CASSWEQGGYGYTF
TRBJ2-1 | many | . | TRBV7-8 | TGTGCCAGCAGCTTGTCCACCAGGGAGATAGAGGAGCAGTTCTTC | CASSLSTREIEEQFF
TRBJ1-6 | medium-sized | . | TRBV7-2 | TGTGCCAGCAGCAAACCGGGCGGGGGCAATTCACCCCTCCACTTT | CASSKPGGGNSPLHF
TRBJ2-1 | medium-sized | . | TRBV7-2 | TGTGCCAGCAGCTTATCTCCTATTAATGAGCAGTTCTTC | CASSLSPINEQFF
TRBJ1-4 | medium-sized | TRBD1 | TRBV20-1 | TGCAGTGCCCAGGGGACAGGGAGGAATGAAAAACTGTTTTTT | CSAQGTGRNEKLFF
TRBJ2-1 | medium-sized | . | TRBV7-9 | TGTGCCAGCAGCGGCCAGGACGATGAGCAGTTCTTC | CASSGQDDEQFF
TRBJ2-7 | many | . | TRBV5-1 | TGCGCCAGCAGCTTGGCGGCAGGTTCCACCTACGAGCAGTACTTC | CASSLAAGSTYEQYF
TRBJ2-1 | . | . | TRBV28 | TGTGCCAGCAGCCTATCCCCTGTCAATGAGCAGTTCTTC | CASSLSPVNEQFF